One sample yielded the 27 T cell receptor beta chains listed below, sequenced in a study of neurological immune-mediated disorders. Stated time point: technical triplicate 3. TCRdb re-analysed the 5' RACE reads in MiXCR, keeping a single row per CDR3 protein. Here the sample spans fewer than 35,000 distinct CDR3 sequences, about 15% being singletons. Sequencing was carried out using CD4+ T cells from blood. Receptors originate from a female donor with HTLV-1-associated myelopathy (HAM/TSP).

This clonotype was seen repeatedly, ten times or more. This chain links TRBV5-1 with TRBJ2-3; the D gene is possibly TRBD2 (5 bases). V dropped 2 bases and J dropped 2 bases, with 12 bases sitting between them. The V gene's germline CDR1 is SGHRS and CDR2 YFSETQ. CDR3 length: 15 amino acids. The CDR3 loop reads CASSFSGETTDTQYF. The CDR3 DNA reads as TGCGCCAGCAGCTTTTCCGGGGAAACCACAGATACGCAGTATTTT.

This clonotype was seen ten or more times. The chain has TRBV6-1 and TRBJ2-7; 7 bases align to TRBD2. The germline CDR1 and CDR2 sequences are MNHNS and SASEGT. Trimming cost V 7 bases and J 10 bases; bases outside gene matches: 13. This CDR3 is 13 amino acids long. The CDR3 nucleotides read TGTGCCAGCATGACTAGCCGGAACCTGGGACAGTACTTC. Amino acids: CASMTSRNLGQYF.

This clonotype came up many times. J is TRBJ2-7 and V is TRBV27; TRBD2 is a possible D gene (6 bases). V was shortened by 5 bases and J by 2 bases, with 19 bases between the two germline ends. The CDR3 has 16 amino acids. Germline V gives CDR1 MNHEY, CDR2 SMNVEV (reference sequence). The CDR3 DNA is TGTGCCAGCAGTCGACGTCACGGGGGAATAGCCTACGAGCAGTACTTC. This translates into CASSRRHGGIAYEQYF.

At least ten counts were recorded for this clonotype. This chain uses TRBV5-6 with TRBJ1-1, with D perhaps TRBD1 (5 bases). The germline gives CDR1 SGHDT, CDR2 YYEEEE. The length of the CDR3 is 14 residues. The ends were cut back, 2 bases at V and 1 base at J, with 9 bases in the middle. In DNA, the CDR3 is TGTGCCAGCAGCTTAGGGACTGAGAACACTGAAGCTTTCTTT. This gives the protein CASSLGTENTEAFF. The full variable domain, in which reference TRBV5-6 and TRBJ1-1 provide the parts outside the CDR3, is DAGVTQSPTHLIKTRGQQVTLRCSPKSGHDTVSWYQQALGQGPQFIFQYYEEEERQRGNFPDRFSGHQFPNYSSELNVNALLLGDSALYLCASSLGTENTEAFFGQGTRLTVV.

This clonotype has at least ten counts. This sequence joins TRBV7-2 and TRBJ2-1, with D perhaps TRBD1 or TRBD2 (9 bases each). CDR1 SGHTA and CDR2 FQGNSA come from the germline V gene. CDR3 length: 22 residues. Between the trimmed V and J ends, which lost 5 bases and 8 bases, there was a span of 40 bases. CDR3 residues: CASSVGSRVDRGISGSVDEQFF. CDR3 coding DNA: TGTGCCAGCAGCGTGGGATCGAGGGTAGACAGGGGGATTAGCGGGAGTGTCGATGAGCAGTTCTTC.

This clonotype was counted once. The CDR3 DNA follows: TGTGCCAGCAGCTTAGCCAATGAAAAACTGTTTTTT. Translating gives CASSLANEKLFF. This chain connects TRBV7-2 to TRBJ1-4; D unresolved. The germline CDR1 and CDR2 sequences are SGHTA and FQGNSA. The CDR3 runs 12 residues. V was pared by 0 bases and J by 5 bases, with 1 base between. Variable domain in full (rest from reference TRBV7-2 and TRBJ1-4): GAGVSQSPSNKVTEKGKDVELRCDPISGHTALYWYRQSLGQGLEFLIYFQGNSAPDKSGLPSDRFSAERTGGSVSTLTIQRTQQEDSAVYLCASSLANEKLFFGSGTQLSVL.

This clonotype was seen ten or more times. The rearrangement links TRBV4-2 to TRBJ2-1; D gene ambiguous. V was clipped by 0 bases and J by 2 bases, with 8 bases between them. The CDR3 covers 15 residues. Germline CDR1 LGHNA, CDR2 YNFKEQ. For the CDR3, the DNA is TGTGCCAGCAGCCAAGAAAGGACGACCTACAATGAGCAGTTCTTC. It translates to CASSQERTTYNEQFF.

This clonotype was seen ten or more times. The rearrangement links TRBV10-3 to TRBJ2-3; 8 nucleotides line up with TRBD1. CDR3 length: 14 amino acids. CDR1 is ENHRY and CDR2 is SYGVKD in the germline V gene. V shed 0 bases and J 5 bases; nucleotides not matched to a gene: 1. The CDR3: CAISESQGEDTQYF. The DNA for the CDR3 is TGTGCCATCAGTGAGTCACAGGGGGAAGATACGCAGTATTTT.

Only one count was recorded for this clonotype. No DNA is shown, since the ends of the CDR3 on it are uncertain; the CDR3 is the one TCRdb lists. The chain carries TRBV5-6 and TRBJ2-2; the table's D call, TRBD2, has no DNA check behind it. The CDR3 has 24 residues if both end residues are counted. CDR1 SGHDT and CDR2 YYEEEE come from the germline V gene. The CDR3 loop reads CASSGPRQRLAKNIQYFGAGELFF.

This chain uses TRBV16 with TRBJ1-2; possibly TRBD1 for D (5 bases). CDR3 size: 13 residues. Deletions cut 3 bases from V and 4 bases from J, with 9 bases between. Germline values: CDR1 KGHSY, CDR2 FQNENV. The CDR3 sequence is CASSQGTLYGYTF. The CDR3 bases are TGTGCCAGCAGCCAGGGGACCCTCTATGGCTACACCTTC.

This clonotype was seen at least ten times. This chain joins TRBV12-3 or TRBV12-4 and TRBJ2-5, with 7 nucleotides matching TRBD1. CDR3 length: 14 residues. The ends lost 4 bases at V and 5 bases at J; junction bases unmatched: 7. The CDR3 protein is CASSSSTGQETQYF. The CDR3 DNA reads as TGTGCCAGCAGTTCCTCGACAGGGCAGGAGACCCAGTACTTC.

There are many counts of this clonotype. The chain is built from TRBV4-3 and TRBJ1-4; 7 bases map to TRBD1. Trimming at V came to 4 bases and at J to 12 bases, leaving 14 bases not matched to a gene. The length of the CDR3 is 15 residues. CDR1 is LGHNA, CDR2 YSLEER, per germline. The CDR3 region is CASSLGTASTVELFF. The CDR3, as DNA: TGCGCCAGCAGCCTTGGGACAGCCTCGACTGTGGAACTGTTTTTT.

This clonotype was observed many times. The chain carries TRBV5-1 and TRBJ2-7; D possibly matches TRBD1 or TRBD2 (6 bases each). Germline V gene lookup returns CDR1 SGHRS and CDR2 YFSETQ. The CDR3 runs 15 residues. V lost 0 bases, J lost 2 bases, and 12 bases lay in between. The CDR3 loop reads CASSLGGAATYEQYF. The DNA of the CDR3 is TGCGCCAGCAGCTTGGGGGGGGCGGCAACCTACGAGCAGTACTTC.

The gene calls are TRBV5-6 and TRBJ2-7; TRBD2 matches at 8 bases. The ends lost 3 bases at V and 0 bases at J; junction bases unmatched: 5. Germline V gene lookup returns CDR1 SGHDT and CDR2 YYEEEE. The CDR3 is made up of 15 amino acids. The CDR3 nucleotides are TGTGCCAGCAGCTCGACTAGCGTGAGCTCCTACGAGCAGTACTTC. Translated, it gives CASSSTSVSSYEQYF.

By frequency in the sample, this clonotype is medium-sized. The rearrangement links TRBV6-1 to TRBJ2-2; D ambiguous. Germline V CDR1 and CDR2: MNHNS, SASEGT. Between the trimmed V and J ends, which lost 3 bases and 0 bases, there was a span of 8 bases. The CDR3 length is 15 residues. Here the CDR3 reads CASSEAVANTGELFF. CDR3 nucleotides: TGTGCCAGCAGTGAGGCAGTCGCGAACACCGGGGAGCTGTTTTTT.

This clonotype was observed many times. The chain links TRBV12-3 or TRBV12-4 to TRBJ1-4, with D possibly being TRBD1 (6 bases). Trimming cost V 1 base and J 8 bases, with 11 bases left between them. The CDR3 has 14 residues. The CDR3 is CASSLVQGGEKLFF. The CDR3 DNA is TGTGCCAGCAGTTTAGTACAGGGTGGAGAAAAACTGTTTTTT.

By frequency in the sample, this clonotype is medium-sized (0.01 to 0.1%). The rearrangement links TRBV20-1 to TRBJ2-5, with 9 bases fitting TRBD2. Trimming removed 6 bases from V and 5 bases from J; junction bases left unmatched: 4. CDR3 size: 12 residues. The germline gives CDR1 DFQATT, CDR2 SNEGSKA (reference sequence). The CDR3 DNA is TGCAGTGCGCGGGGGGGCAGGGAGACCCAGTACTTC. Amino acids: CSARGGRETQYF.

This clonotype was observed at least ten times. This chain links TRBV18 with TRBJ1-5, with D tentatively TRBD1 (5 bases). The germline V and J ends were trimmed by 6 bases and 9 bases, with 15 bases remaining between them. This CDR3 comprises 13 residues. Germline V lookup: CDR1 KGHSH, CDR2 LQKENI. For the CDR3, the DNA is TGTGCCAGCTCGTCAGGGAGCGGTTCGCCCCAGCATTTT. This sequence encodes CASSSGSGSPQHF.

This clonotype was recorded many times. The chain uses TRBV11-1 and TRBJ2-3, with 11 positions matching TRBD2. This CDR3 has 17 residues. Germline-derived CDR1 and CDR2 are SGHAT and FQDESV (reference sequence). J gave up 0 bases and V 5 bases, and 7 bases lay outside the gene matches. Here the CDR3 DNA reads TGTGCCAGCAGCCTACGACTAGCGGGGCCTAGCACAGATACGCAGTATTTT. Protein sequence: CASSLRLAGPSTDTQYF. The full variable domain, in which reference TRBV11-1 and TRBJ2-3 provide the parts outside the CDR3, is EAEVAQSPRYKITEKSQAVAFWCDPISGHATLYWYRQILGQGPELLVQFQDESVVDDSQLPKDRFSAERLKGVDSTLKIQPAELGDSAMYLCASSLRLAGPSTDTQYFGPGTRLTVL.

This clonotype was found many times. V is TRBV20-1 and J is TRBJ1-5; 7 nucleotides line up with TRBD1. J was trimmed by 5 bases and V by 2 bases; bases with no gene match: 3. Germline CDR1 reads DFQATT; CDR2 reads SNEGSKA (reference sequence). The CDR3 sequence is 13 residues long. In DNA form, the CDR3 reads TGCAGTGCTAGAAACCAGGGGGATCAGCCCCAGCATTTT. Residues: CSARNQGDQPQHF.

In this sample, this clonotype turned up many times. J is TRBJ2-3 and V is TRBV18; 8 nucleotides match TRBD2. Germline CDR1 is KGHSH and CDR2 is LQKENI. This CDR3 contains 18 residues. V trimming: 3 bases; J trimming: 2 bases; junction bases outside the gene matches: 13. CDR3 nucleotide sequence: TGTGCCAGCTCACCGGAAGTCGTTAGTAGCGGGGTCACAGATACGCAGTATTTT. Translated: CASSPEVVSSGVTDTQYF.

This clonotype was detected a few times. This chain connects TRBV5-1 to TRBJ2-7; 8 nucleotides match TRBD1. The CDR3 runs to 13 residues. Germline V gene lookup returns CDR1 SGHRS and CDR2 YFSETQ. Trimming cost V 2 bases and J 6 bases; bases outside gene matches: 4. CDR3 sequence: CASSLGTGREQYF. For the CDR3, the DNA is TGCGCCAGCAGCTTAGGGACAGGTCGCGAGCAGTACTTC.

At least ten counts were recorded for this clonotype. The chain joins TRBV10-3 to TRBJ2-2; 7 bases agree with TRBD2. Germline CDR1 and CDR2: ENHRY and SYGVKD. The CDR3 is made up of 15 amino acids. V lost 6 bases and J lost 7; bases outside the gene matches: 11. The CDR3 DNA reads as TGTGCCATCAGGGGCGCGGGGGATCAGAGCGGGGAGCTGTTTTTT. It is translated as CAIRGAGDQSGELFF.

The CDR3 protein is CASSYSFQGRTEQYF. The CDR3 nucleotides are TGTGCCAGCAGTTACTCGTTTCAGGGGCGGACCGAGCAGTACTTC. V is TRBV6-5 and J is TRBJ2-7, with TRBD1 as a possible D gene (6 bases). Trimming stripped 0 bases from V and 6 bases from J, with 15 bases between. Germline V gives CDR1 MNHEY, CDR2 SVGAGI. The CDR3 covers 15 residues.

This clonotype occurred many times. The chain's CDR3 is CASSQDSLAVNTDTQYF. CDR3 DNA sequence: TGTGCCAGCAGCCAAGATTCACTAGCGGTAAACACAGATACGCAGTATTTT. This sequence joins TRBV4-2 and TRBJ2-3; 8 positions match TRBD2. CDR1 and CDR2 (germline): LGHNA, YNFKEQ. This CDR3 has 17 residues. After removal of 0 bases from V and 2 bases from J, the junction contained 7 bases not matched to a gene.

J is TRBJ2-3 and V is TRBV5-5; D gene ambiguous. The CDR3 runs to 15 residues. V was shortened by 1 base and J by 3 bases, with 12 bases between the two germline ends. Germline V CDR1 and CDR2: SGHKS, YYEKEE (reference sequence). CDR3 DNA sequence: TGTGCCAGCAGCTTGCGTGCATGTGGTACAGATACGCAGTATTTT. Amino acid sequence: CASSLRACGTDTQYF.

V usage is TRBV20-1 and J usage is TRBJ2-2; a possible D gene is TRBD1 (6 bases). This CDR3 is 11 amino acids long. V was trimmed by 3 bases and J by 8 bases, leaving 7 bases between them. Per the germline V gene, CDR1 is DFQATT and CDR2 is SNEGSKA (reference sequence). The CDR3 loop reads CSARGTGELFF. The CDR3 coding sequence is TGCAGTGCTAGGGGGACAGGGGAGCTGTTTTTT.